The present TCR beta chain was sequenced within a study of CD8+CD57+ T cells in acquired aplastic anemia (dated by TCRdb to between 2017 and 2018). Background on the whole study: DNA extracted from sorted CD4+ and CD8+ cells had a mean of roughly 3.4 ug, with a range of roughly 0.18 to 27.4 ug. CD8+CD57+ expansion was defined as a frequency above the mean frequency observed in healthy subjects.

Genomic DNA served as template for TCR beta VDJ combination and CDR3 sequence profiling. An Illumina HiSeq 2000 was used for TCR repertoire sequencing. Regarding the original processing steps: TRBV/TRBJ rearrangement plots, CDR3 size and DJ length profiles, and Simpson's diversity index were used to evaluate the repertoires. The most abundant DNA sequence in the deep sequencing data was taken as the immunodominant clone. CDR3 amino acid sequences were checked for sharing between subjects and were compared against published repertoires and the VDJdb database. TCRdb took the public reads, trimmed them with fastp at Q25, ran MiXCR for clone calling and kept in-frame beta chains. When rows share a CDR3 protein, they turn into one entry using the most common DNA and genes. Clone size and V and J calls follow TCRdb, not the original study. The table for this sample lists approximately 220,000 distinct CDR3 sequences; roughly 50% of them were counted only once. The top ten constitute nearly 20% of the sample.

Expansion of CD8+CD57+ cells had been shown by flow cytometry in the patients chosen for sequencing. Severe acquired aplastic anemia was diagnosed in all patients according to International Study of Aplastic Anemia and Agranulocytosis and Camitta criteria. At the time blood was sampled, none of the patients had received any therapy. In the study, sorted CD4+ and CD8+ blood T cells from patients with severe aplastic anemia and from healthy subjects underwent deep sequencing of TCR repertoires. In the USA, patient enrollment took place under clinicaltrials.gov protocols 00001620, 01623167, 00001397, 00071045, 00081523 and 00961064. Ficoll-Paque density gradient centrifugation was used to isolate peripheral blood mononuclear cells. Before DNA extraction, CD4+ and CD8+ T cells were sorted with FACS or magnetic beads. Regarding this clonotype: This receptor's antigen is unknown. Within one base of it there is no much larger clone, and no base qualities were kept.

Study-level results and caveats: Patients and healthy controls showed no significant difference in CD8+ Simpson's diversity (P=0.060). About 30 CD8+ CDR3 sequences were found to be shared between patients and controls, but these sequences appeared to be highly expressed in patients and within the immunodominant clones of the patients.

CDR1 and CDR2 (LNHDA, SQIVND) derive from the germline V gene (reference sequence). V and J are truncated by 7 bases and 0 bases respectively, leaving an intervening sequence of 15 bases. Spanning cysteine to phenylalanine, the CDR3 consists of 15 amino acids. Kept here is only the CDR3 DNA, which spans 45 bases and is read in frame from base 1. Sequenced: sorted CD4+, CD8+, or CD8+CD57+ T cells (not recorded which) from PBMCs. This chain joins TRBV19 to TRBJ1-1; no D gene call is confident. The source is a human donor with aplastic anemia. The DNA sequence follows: TGTGCCAGTACACCGCATTCGGGAGTGAACACTGAAGCTTTCTTT. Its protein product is CASTPHSGVNTEAFF.